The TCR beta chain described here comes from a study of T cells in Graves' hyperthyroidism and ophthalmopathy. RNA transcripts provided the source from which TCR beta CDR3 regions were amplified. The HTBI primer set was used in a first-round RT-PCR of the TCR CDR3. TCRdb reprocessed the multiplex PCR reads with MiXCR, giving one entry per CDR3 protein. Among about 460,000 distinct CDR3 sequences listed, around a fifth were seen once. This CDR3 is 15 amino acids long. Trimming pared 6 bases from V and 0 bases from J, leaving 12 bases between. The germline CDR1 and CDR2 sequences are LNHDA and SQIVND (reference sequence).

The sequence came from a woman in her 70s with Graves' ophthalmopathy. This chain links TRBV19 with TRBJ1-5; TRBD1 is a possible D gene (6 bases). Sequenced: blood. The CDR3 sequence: CASSTLRGSNQPQHF. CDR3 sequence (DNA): TGTGCCAGTAGCACACTCAGGGGTAGCAATCAGCCCCAGCATTTT.